This entry lists 5 T cell receptor beta chains sequenced from one sample in a study of radiation and T cells in renal cell carcinoma. Regarding time point: blood 2 weeks post-SBRT. The treatment was: 15 Gy SBRT to primary tumor, nephrectomy 4 weeks later. Libraries were prepared by immunoSEQ multiplex PCR; TCRdb keeps only in-frame clonotypes and omits some of them. The profile shows roughly 120,000 clones, 75% to 85% of them singletons. Sequences were derived from blood, sampled from a patient whose treatment included radiotherapy and nephrectomy. These receptors were collected from a woman aged 55-69 years with renal cell carcinoma.

The rearrangement links TRBV19 to TRBJ1-1; the match to TRBD1 covers 11 bases. Germline lookup yields CDR1 LNHDA and CDR2 SQIVND (reference sequence). Trimming at V came to 5 bases and at J to 11 bases, leaving 13 bases not matched to a gene. The CDR3 is 15 amino acids. CDR3 DNA sequence: TGTGCCAGTAGTGTCCGGGACAGGGGGATGGTCGAGGCTTTCTTT. Translation gives CASSVRDRGMVEAFF.

The chain recombines TRBV19 with TRBJ2-7, with 8 nucleotides matching TRBD1. Trimming took 5 bases from V and 1 from J; bases not matched to a gene: 7. Germline CDR1 LNHDA, CDR2 SQIVND (reference sequence). CDR3 size: 15 residues. CDR3 protein: CASSGYRGTSYEQYF. CDR3 nucleotides: TGTGCCAGTAGTGGGTACAGGGGGACTTCCTACGAGCAGTACTTC. The full variable domain, with the rest looked up from reference TRBV19 and TRBJ2-7, is DGGITQSPKYLFRKEGQNVTLSCEQNLNHDAMYWYRQDPGQGLRLIYYSQIVNDFQKGDIAEGYSVSREKKESFPLTVTSAQKNPTAFYLCASSGYRGTSYEQYFGPGTRLTVT.

The rearrangement joins TRBV28 to TRBJ1-2; D not resolved. This CDR3 spans 12 amino acids. Germline V CDR1 and CDR2: MDHEN, SYDVKM. V was clipped by 2 bases and J by 3 bases, with 4 bases between them. The CDR3 here is CASSLGDYGYTF. The CDR3, as DNA: TGTGCCAGCAGTTTAGGGGACTATGGCTACACCTTC.

The chain is built from TRBV6-5 and TRBJ1-1, with a weak D call TRBD1 (6 bases). Trimming cost V 7 bases and J 3 bases, with 12 bases left between them. CDR1 and CDR2 from the germline V gene are MNHEY and SVGAGI. The CDR3 runs 13 residues. CDR3 sequence (DNA): TGTGCCAGCACTATACAGGGTCACACTGAAGCTTTCTTT. Translating gives CASTIQGHTEAFF.

The chain has TRBV27 and TRBJ1-1; maybe TRBD1 (5 bases). V gave up 5 bases and J gave up 6 bases, with 13 bases separating them. CDR3 length equals 13 residues. CDR1 MNHEY and CDR2 SMNVEV come from the germline V gene (reference sequence). The CDR3 coding sequence is TGTGCCAGCAGTCCCGGGGACTCGCCTGAAGCTTTCTTT. Translating it yields CASSPGDSPEAFF.